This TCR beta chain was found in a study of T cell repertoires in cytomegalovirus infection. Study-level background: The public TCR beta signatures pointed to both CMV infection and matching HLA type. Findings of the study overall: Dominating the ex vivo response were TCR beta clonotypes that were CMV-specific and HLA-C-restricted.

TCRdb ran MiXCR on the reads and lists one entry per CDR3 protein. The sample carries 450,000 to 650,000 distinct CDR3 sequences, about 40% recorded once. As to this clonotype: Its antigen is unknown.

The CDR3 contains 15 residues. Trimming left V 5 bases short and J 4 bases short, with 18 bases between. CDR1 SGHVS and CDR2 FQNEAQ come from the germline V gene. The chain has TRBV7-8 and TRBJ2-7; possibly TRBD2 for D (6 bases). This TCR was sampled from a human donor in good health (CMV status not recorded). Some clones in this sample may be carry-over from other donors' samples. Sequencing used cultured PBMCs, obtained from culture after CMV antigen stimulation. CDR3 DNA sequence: TGTGCCAGCAGCGCGACTAGGTTTTTCGAATACGAGCAGTACTTC. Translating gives CASSATRFFEYEQYF.